This T cell receptor (beta chain) was sequenced in a study of T cells after yellow fever vaccination. Study-level points and caveats: A weaker but faster secondary response was observed, peaking on day 5 versus 15.

TCRdb fed the 5' RACE reads into MiXCR, producing one record per CDR3 protein. The table lists more than 75,000 distinct CDR3 sequences, over 8% of them singletons. From germline, CDR1 is ENHRY and CDR2 SYGVKD. The CDR3 is made up of 12 amino acids. This clonotype has more than one count but fewer than ten. This sequence originates from a man in his late teens or twenties who received the YFV17D yellow fever vaccine. The chain joins TRBV10-3 to TRBJ2-6; D unclear. Material: CD8+ T cells not binding an NS4B(214-222) dextramer, sorted from PBMCs, obtained roughly 15 days after the first yellow fever vaccination. CDR3 region: CAPPTGANVLTF. CDR3 sequence (DNA): TGTGCTCCCCCAACCGGGGCCAACGTCCTGACTTTC.